The 7 T cell receptor beta chains presented below share a single source sample, sequenced in a study of chemoradiotherapy in HPV16-positive cancers (dated by TCRdb to between 2022 and 2023). Library creation used the immunoSEQ multiplex PCR assay. TCRdb re-hosts the immuneACCESS table, in-frame sequences only. Its copies lack some clones; in the studies checked, an unresolved V gene accounts for under half of them, and the cause for the rest is not known. This sample has under 85,000 clones in its table, and 88% of those were observed once. The ten largest clones add up to 4.2% of the sample. Sequenced here: blood, sampled from a patient who underwent chemoradiotherapy. All receptors come from a human donor with HPV-associated anogenital cancer.

This clone showed up just once. The chain joins TRBV28 to TRBJ2-7; D is perhaps TRBD2 (6 bases). This CDR3 contains 14 residues. Germline values: CDR1 MDHEN, CDR2 SYDVKM. The V and J ends lost 3 bases and 12 bases respectively, with 21 bases between them. In DNA form, the CDR3 reads TGTGCCAGCAGTTTGGGAGGCAGGGAAAACGGCGGGTACTTC. It is translated as CASSLGGRENGGYF.

The chain uses TRBV15 and TRBJ2-7; tentatively, D is TRBD2 (5 bases). V dropped 0 bases and J dropped 2 bases, with 8 bases sitting between them. The CDR3 is 14 amino acids. The V gene's germline CDR1 is LNHNV and CDR2 YYDKDF (reference sequence). CDR3 protein: CATSRERGAYEQYF. The CDR3 nucleotides read TGTGCCACCAGCAGAGAACGGGGTGCCTACGAGCAGTACTTC. Full variable domain (missing parts from reference TRBV15 and TRBJ2-7): DAMVIQNPRYQVTQFGKPVTLSCSQTLNHNVMYWYQQKSSQAPKLLFHYYDKDFNNEADTPDNFQSRRPNTSFCFLDIRSPGLGDTAMYLCATSRERGAYEQYFGPGTRLTVT.

The chain recombines TRBV6-6 with TRBJ2-7; TRBD1 might be the D (5 bases). There are 13 residues in the CDR3. Germline CDR1 and CDR2: MNHNY and SVGAGI (reference sequence). With 2 bases removed from V and 6 bases from J, the gap between germline ends came to 11 bases. The CDR3 DNA reads TGTGCCAGCAGTTACCTCCAGGGCTCCGAGCAGTACTTC. Protein product: CASSYLQGSEQYF.

V is TRBV28 and J is TRBJ2-2; D may be TRBD1 (5 bases). The CDR3 length is 16 residues. Trimming pared 1 base from V and 8 bases from J, leaving 17 bases between. Germline CDR1 MDHEN, CDR2 SYDVKM. Written as DNA, the CDR3 is TGTGCCAGCAGTTTATCCCTCTGGGGCAGGCTAGGGGAGCTGTTTTTT. Its protein is CASSLSLWGRLGELFF. Full variable domain (missing parts from reference TRBV28 and TRBJ2-2): DVKVTQSSRYLVKRTGEKVFLECVQDMDHENMFWYRQDPGLGLRLIYFSYDVKMKEKGDIPEGYSVSREKKERFSLILESASTNQTSMYLCASSLSLWGRLGELFFGEGSRLTVL.

The chain links TRBV18 to TRBJ1-4; tentative D call: TRBD1 (6 bases). This CDR3 is 14 amino acids long. The V gene's germline CDR1 is KGHSH and CDR2 LQKENI. The V end lost 4 bases, the J end lost 13 bases, and 19 bases lay between the germline ends. The CDR3 DNA follows: TGTGCCAGCTCACTAACGGCGGACAGTATGAGACTGTTTTTT. Translated: CASSLTADSMRLFF.

The rearrangement links TRBV5-6 to TRBJ1-2; D may be TRBD1 (5 bases). The V and J ends lost 1 base and 8 bases respectively, with 15 bases between them. CDR1 SGHDT and CDR2 YYEEEE come from the germline V gene. The CDR3 runs 14 residues. CDR3 protein: CASSLFGREGGYTF. The CDR3, as DNA: TGTGCCAGCAGCTTGTTCGGCAGGGAAGGAGGCTACACCTTC.

The chain is built from TRBV11-2 and TRBJ2-5; 10 bases line up with TRBD2. The V gene's germline CDR1 is SGHAT and CDR2 FQNNGV. CDR3 size: 16 residues. V was pared by 5 bases and J by 5 bases, with 11 bases of the junction left unmatched. CDR3 DNA: TGTGCCAGCAGCCCCAGTCGGCTAGCGGGAGTTGAGACCCAGTACTTC. Translation: CASSPSRLAGVETQYF.